This record concerns one T cell receptor beta chain sequence. As yet, its antigen is unknown. This record comes from a study of PD-L1 blockade in urothelial cancer. For the study at large: The number of prior chemotherapy regimens per patient was 0 to 3.

General study results and limits: A pretreatment blood TCR clonality that fell below the median predicted better progression-free and overall survival.

The time point is: pretreatment peripheral blood. Clones were sequenced by immunoSEQ multiplex PCR, and TCRdb holds only the in-frame ones, with some missing. The repertoire consists of 95,000 or so clones, with 80% to 90% occurring once and the leading ten covering 1.5% to 2%. This sequence originates from a man aged 55 to 70 with urothelial cancer. Specimen: PBMCs, collected around atezolizumab (anti-PD-L1) treatment.

Here the CDR3 reads CASSPRDGDYEQYF. The CDR3 DNA reads as TGTGCCAGCAGTCCCCGTGACGGAGACTACGAGCAGTACTTC. The chain carries TRBV27 and TRBJ2-7; D is undetermined. Trimming took off 5 bases at V and 3 bases at J, with 14 bases between the two ends. Germline CDR1 and CDR2: MNHEY and SMNVEV (reference sequence). The CDR3 totals 14 residues.